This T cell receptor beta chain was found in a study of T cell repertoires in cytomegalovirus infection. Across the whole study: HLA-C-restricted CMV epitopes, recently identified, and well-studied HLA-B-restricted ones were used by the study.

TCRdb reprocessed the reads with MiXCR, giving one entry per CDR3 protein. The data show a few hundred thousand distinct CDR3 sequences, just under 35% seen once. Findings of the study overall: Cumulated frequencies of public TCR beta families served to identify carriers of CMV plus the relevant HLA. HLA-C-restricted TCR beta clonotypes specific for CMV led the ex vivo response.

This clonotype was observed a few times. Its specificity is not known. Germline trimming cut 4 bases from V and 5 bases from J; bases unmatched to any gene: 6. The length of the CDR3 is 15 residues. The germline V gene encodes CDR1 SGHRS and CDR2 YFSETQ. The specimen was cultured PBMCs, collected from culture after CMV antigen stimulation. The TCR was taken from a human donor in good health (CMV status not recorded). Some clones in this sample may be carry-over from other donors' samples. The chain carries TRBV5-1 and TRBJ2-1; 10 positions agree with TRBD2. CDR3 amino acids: CASSRTSGRDNEQFF. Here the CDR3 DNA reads TGCGCCAGCAGCCGGACTAGCGGAAGGGACAATGAGCAGTTCTTC.